The 27 T cell receptor beta chains below come from one sample, sequenced in a study of human T cells and chemical hapten exposure. In TCRdb, the RACE reads were re-called with MiXCR into one record per CDR3 protein. The table includes a few hundred thousand distinct CDR3 sequences, nearly 6.5% detected once. The time point was: patch test 2, 6 weeks after DPC sensitization. Indicated treatment: therapeutic diphenylcyclopropenone sensitization with weekly scalp DPC. This material consisted of whole blood, taken in connection with sensitization to the hapten diphenylcyclopropenone (DPC). The receptors originated from a woman aged 18-29 years with alopecia areata. Some clones in this sample may be carry-over from other donors' samples.

This chain uses TRBV7-3 with TRBJ1-1, with D hard to call. Germline V lookup: CDR1 SGHTA, CDR2 FQGTGA. V lost 2 bases, J lost 8 bases, and 12 bases lay in between. The CDR3 is made up of 13 amino acids. The CDR3 nucleotides are TGTGCCAGCAGCTTATGGGATGGAACAGAAGCTTTCTTT. The encoded protein is CASSLWDGTEAFF.

V gene TRBV6-2 or TRBV6-3 combines with J gene TRBJ1-1; the D is unclear. Trimming took 8 bases from V and 8 from J, leaving 24 bases between them. The CDR3 totals 15 residues. CDR1 is MNHEY, CDR2 SVGEGT, per germline. This CDR3 is CASSLVPQRRPEAFF. CDR3 sequence (DNA): TGTGCCAGCTCATTAGTCCCACAACGCCGACCCGAAGCTTTCTTT.

This clonotype was observed at least ten times. The gene calls are TRBV11-2 and TRBJ1-4; 10 nucleotides line up with TRBD1. The CDR3 runs to 17 residues. The V and J ends lost 3 bases and 6 bases, in that order; junction bases with no gene match: 10. CDR1 and CDR2 (germline): SGHAT, FQNNGV. As DNA, the CDR3 is TGTGCCAGCAGCTTGGTGCCGCCCGGGACAGGGGATGAAAAACTGTTTTTT. Encoded protein: CASSLVPPGTGDEKLFF.

This clonotype was counted many times. This sequence joins TRBV29-1 and TRBJ1-2; no reliable D call. This CDR3 is built from 13 residues. Germline CDR1 reads SQVTM; CDR2 reads ANQGSEA. Deletions cut 0 bases from V and 8 bases from J, with 13 bases between. The CDR3: CSVEDSGQEGYTF. The CDR3 nucleotides are TGCAGCGTTGAAGATTCCGGGCAGGAGGGCTACACCTTC.

This clonotype was counted at least ten times. This chain connects TRBV7-3 to TRBJ2-4; tentative D call: TRBD1 (6 bases). This CDR3 is built from 17 residues. The germline V and J ends were trimmed by 1 base and 0 bases, with 13 bases remaining between them. Looked up from germline, CDR1 is SGHTA and CDR2 is FQGTGA. DNA of the CDR3: TGTGCCAGCAGCTTAAGAGGGTCAGGGGAAGCCAAAAACATTCAGTACTTC. As protein: CASSLRGSGEAKNIQYF.

V and J are TRBV6-2 or TRBV6-3 and TRBJ2-7; 8 nucleotides match TRBD2. Trimming at V came to 2 bases and at J to 4 bases, leaving 7 bases not matched to a gene. This CDR3 is 15 amino acids long. Per germline, CDR1 MNHEY and CDR2 SVGEGT. In DNA form, the CDR3 reads TGTGCCAGCAGTTACGAAGCGGGGGAGGTTTACGAGCAGTACTTC. Its translation is CASSYEAGEVYEQYF.

This clonotype showed up many times. In nucleotides, the CDR3 is TGTGCCAGCTCACCCCCCGGGTTGAGCACTGAAGCTTTCTTT. Translating gives CASSPPGLSTEAFF. This chain connects TRBV18 to TRBJ1-1; unclear D gene. V was clipped by 3 bases and J by 4 bases, with 12 bases between them. CDR3 length: 14 residues. The germline gives CDR1 KGHSH, CDR2 LQKENI.

There are a few counts of this clonotype. J is TRBJ2-6 and V is TRBV6-1, with TRBD1 as a possible D gene (6 bases). V lost 2 bases to trimming and J lost 0 bases, with 8 bases between them. The CDR3 totals 16 residues. Germline V CDR1 and CDR2: MNHNS, SASEGT. The CDR3 spells CASSETGSSGANVLTF. The CDR3 bases are TGTGCCAGCAGTGAAACAGGGAGCTCTGGGGCCAACGTCCTGACTTTC.

This clonotype turned up a few times. This chain links TRBV5-6 with TRBJ2-3, with 11 positions matching TRBD2. The CDR3 loop spans 16 amino acids. The V segment lost 0 bases and the J segment 7 bases; nucleotides outside the gene matches: 7. CDR1 and CDR2 (germline): SGHDT, YYEEEE. The CDR3 sequence: CASSLVASGGYHTQYF. CDR3 nucleotide sequence: TGTGCCAGCAGCTTGGTCGCTAGCGGGGGGTATCATACGCAGTATTTT.

This clonotype was found many times. This chain connects TRBV7-2 to TRBJ1-3; D is undetermined. The germline V gene has CDR1 SGHTA and CDR2 FQGNSA. This CDR3 spans 14 amino acids. The V and J ends lost 5 bases and 2 bases respectively, with 10 bases between them. For the CDR3, the DNA is TGTGCCAGCAGCCCCCTGGCGCCTGGAAACACCATATATTTT. Protein product: CASSPLAPGNTIYF.

This clonotype was found a few times. The chain is built from TRBV12-3 or TRBV12-4 and TRBJ2-5; 14 bases line up with TRBD2. This CDR3 spans 16 amino acids. Trimming removed 3 bases from V and 4 bases from J; junction bases left unmatched: 4. CDR3 coding DNA: TGTGCCAGCAGTTTCTCGGGACTAGCGGGGGTAGAGACCCAGTACTTC. This encodes CASSFSGLAGVETQYF.

This clonotype was seen more than once but under ten times. V gene TRBV21-1 combines with J gene TRBJ2-5; the table's D gene call, TRBD1, was not cross checked with the DNA. TRBV21-1 is a recognized pseudogene. The CDR3 extends over 17 amino acids. The chain's CDR3 is CASSKAPQGGAQETQYF. The CDR3 coding sequence is TGTGCCAGCAGCAAAGCCCCACAGGGGGGAGCTCAAGAGACCCAGTACTTC.

This clonotype was seen at least ten times. This rearrangement joins TRBV2 to TRBJ2-1, with D perhaps being TRBD1 or TRBD2 (5 bases each). The CDR3 is made up of 15 amino acids. Germline loops: CDR1 SNHLY, CDR2 FYNNEI. The V gene lost 4 bases and the J gene lost 6 bases, with 16 bases spanning the gap. CDR3 nucleotide sequence: TGTGCCAGCAGTGTGAGCGGTACAGGCGGCAATGAGCAGTTCTTC. It yields the protein CASSVSGTGGNEQFF.

This clonotype was seen repeatedly, ten times or more. The chain uses TRBV12-3 or TRBV12-4 and TRBJ2-3; 8 nucleotides agree with TRBD2. J gave up 2 bases and V 5 bases, and 3 bases lay outside the gene matches. The CDR3 covers 14 residues. Here the CDR3 DNA reads TGTGCCAGCAGTCGTAGCGGGAACACAGATACGCAGTATTTT. Encoded protein: CASSRSGNTDTQYF.

This clonotype was observed at least ten times. The J gene is TRBJ2-7, the V gene TRBV6-2 or TRBV6-3, with D maybe TRBD2 (6 bases). With 6 bases removed from V and 6 bases from J, the gap between germline ends came to 15 bases. The CDR3 loop spans 13 amino acids. Germline V gene sequence: CDR1 MNHEY, CDR2 SVGEGT. The CDR3 DNA sequence: TGTGCCAGCAGCTACGGAGGGGTGCCCGAGCAGTACTTC. Translation: CASSYGGVPEQYF.

The rearrangement joins TRBV7-2 to TRBJ2-5; possibly TRBD1 for D (6 bases). This CDR3 comprises 13 residues. Germline assignment: CDR1 SGHTA and CDR2 FQGNSA. Trimming took off 5 bases at V and 1 base at J, with 8 bases between the two ends. The CDR3 spells CASSRTVQETQYF. CDR3 DNA: TGTGCCAGCAGCCGGACAGTCCAAGAGACCCAGTACTTC.

This clonotype was detected many times. The chain employs TRBV28 and TRBJ1-6; D unresolved. Germline CDR1 is MDHEN and CDR2 is SYDVKM. The CDR3 has 12 amino acids. Trimming pared 3 bases from V and 12 bases from J, leaving 9 bases between. In DNA form, the CDR3 reads TGTGCCAGCAGTTTCCCCGGCGTACCCCTCCACTTT. Encoded protein: CASSFPGVPLHF.

In its sample, this clonotype was seen many times. V and J are TRBV12-3 or TRBV12-4 and TRBJ1-1; D gene ambiguous. V dropped 8 bases and J dropped 6 bases, with 31 bases sitting between them. This CDR3 comprises 18 residues. CDR3 DNA: TGTGCCAGCTATTTCTCCGCAACCGCGTCCCTACAAAGCGCTGAAGCTTTCTTT. Residues: CASYFSATASLQSAEAFF.

The rearrangement joins TRBV9 to TRBJ2-6; D not certain. The V gene lost 6 bases and the J gene lost 2 bases, with 6 bases spanning the gap. The CDR3 sequence is 13 residues long. CDR1 is SGDLS and CDR2 is YYNGEE in the germline V gene. The DNA of the CDR3 is TGTGCCAGCAAGAAAGCTGGGGCCAACGTCCTGACTTTC. Protein: CASKKAGANVLTF.

This clonotype has only a few counts. V is TRBV12-5 and J is TRBJ2-2; D gene uncertain. Germline CDR1 reads LGHNT; CDR2 reads FRNRAP. The CDR3 loop spans 14 amino acids. The germline V and J ends were trimmed by 6 bases and 6 bases, with 14 bases remaining between them. The CDR3 is CASGAQSAAGELFF. The CDR3 coding sequence is TGTGCTAGTGGCGCACAATCGGCGGCCGGGGAGCTGTTTTTT.

This clonotype was found many times. This chain connects TRBV6-8 to TRBJ2-3, with D perhaps matching TRBD2 (5 bases). Between the trimmed V and J ends, which lost 8 bases and 7 bases, there was a span of 22 bases. Germline CDR1 and CDR2: MNHGY and SAAAGT. The CDR3 is made up of 15 amino acids. CDR3 bases: TGTGCCAGCGGTATCCCCGGAGGTGGGGTCCATACGCAGTATTTT. It is translated as CASGIPGGGVHTQYF.

The chain uses TRBV7-8 and TRBJ1-1, with D possibly matching TRBD1 (6 bases). This CDR3 is built from 14 residues. Between the trimmed V and J ends, which lost 5 bases and 3 bases, there was a span of 13 bases. In germline, CDR1 is SGHVS, CDR2 FQNEAQ. CDR3 in DNA: TGTGCCAGCAGCCCCCTTCACAGGGACACTGAAGCTTTCTTT. Translating gives CASSPLHRDTEAFF.

This clonotype was counted at least ten times. This CDR3 is CASSRDGGNQPQHF. CDR3 sequence (DNA): TGTGCCAGCAGCCGGGACGGTGGCAATCAGCCCCAGCATTTT. This chain joins TRBV7-8 and TRBJ1-5, with D possibly TRBD1 on 5 matching bases. The CDR3 totals 14 residues. V lost 5 bases and J 2 bases, leaving 10 bases between the germline ends. Germline assignment: CDR1 SGHVS and CDR2 FQNEAQ.

The chain couples TRBV3-1 to TRBJ2-1; TRBD2 might be the D (6 bases). This CDR3 region has 13 residues. Trimming pared 3 bases from V and 5 bases from J, leaving 8 bases between. Germline CDR1 reads LGHDT; CDR2 reads YNNKEL (reference sequence). The CDR3: CASSQGGNNEQFF. In nucleotides, the CDR3 is TGTGCCAGCAGCCAGGGGGGAAACAATGAGCAGTTCTTC.

A few counts support this clonotype. V is TRBV4-2 and J is TRBJ1-2; no reliable D call. The CDR3 consists of 14 residues. Germline CDR1 and CDR2: LGHNA and YNFKEQ. V lost 2 bases, J lost 2 bases, and 9 bases lay in between. CDR3 nucleotide sequence: TGTGCCAGCAGCCAAAGAGAAGGGAACTATGGCTACACCTTC. As protein: CASSQREGNYGYTF.

In regard to this clonotype: A much larger clone sits a single nucleotide away, making a read error possible. This chain connects TRBV9 to TRBJ1-1; no definite D call. The germline V gene encodes CDR1 SGDLS and CDR2 YYNGEE. This CDR3 region has 14 residues. The CDR3 loop is CASSVTSGNTEAYF. The CDR3 nucleotides read TGTGCCAGCAGCGTAACATCCGGGAACACTGAAGCTTACTTT.

This clonotype came up many times. The V call is TRBV20-1, the J call TRBJ1-2; tentative D call: TRBD1 (6 bases). The V gene lost 1 base and the J gene lost 0 bases, with 12 bases spanning the gap. This CDR3 comprises 15 residues. CDR1 and CDR2 from the germline V gene are DFQATT and SNEGSKA (reference sequence). The CDR3 sequence: CSARAAQGPNYGYTF. In nucleotides, the CDR3 is TGCAGTGCTAGAGCCGCACAGGGTCCTAACTATGGCTACACCTTC.